This T cell receptor beta chain was profiled in a study of read filtering for tumor transcriptome and immune sequencing. Overall study context: Transcriptome libraries were built from DNase-treated RNA.

From 400 to 450 ng of RNA, a library with molecular barcoded alpha/delta and beta/gamma adaptors was made. TCRdb analysed the reads with MiXCR anew, one entry per CDR3 protein. The table shows some 130,000 distinct CDR3 sequences, with 10% to 15% occurring only once. The sample holds many counts of this clonotype. The antigen is undetermined. Findings of the study overall: About four fifths of IR-seq clonotypes had one read, totaling around 4% of reads; RNA-seq: 74.6% and 44.6%.

Trimming took 5 bases from V and 2 from J, leaving 12 bases between them. The CDR3 consists of 14 residues. Germline values: CDR1 KGHDR, CDR2 SFDVKD. This receptor was obtained from a donor over 35 with multiple myeloma. The chain uses TRBV24-1 and TRBJ2-7; D may be TRBD1 (6 bases). Sequencing was performed on a population of CD138-negative cells sorted from bone marrow. Here the CDR3 reads CATSASGHTYEQYF. The CDR3 DNA follows: TGTGCCACCAGTGCCTCGGGACATACCTACGAGCAGTACTTC.